The 9 T cell receptor beta chains below were found in one sample sequenced in a study of T-cell memory formation after mild COVID-19 (dated by TCRdb to 2020 to 2023). The library was built by means of 5' RACE. This sample was sequenced with an Illumina NovaSeq 6000. The public reads were reprocessed in TCRdb via fastp at Q25 and MiXCR, keeping in-frame beta chains. Records with the same CDR3 protein are collapsed into one entry carrying the most frequent genes and DNA. This sample lists approximately 340,000 distinct CDR3 sequences; about 15% were detected once. The leading ten clones occupy around 20% of the sample. Sequencing input: PBMCs or a T cell subset sorted from them (not recorded which). These receptor sequences come from a man younger than 35 who had mild COVID-19 (a few samples of this study predate the infection). The sample titles of this study are shuffled in the database, so cell type and time point are left out; the donor was told from shared clones.

V gene TRBV6-2 or TRBV6-3 combines with J gene TRBJ2-3, with D tentatively TRBD2 (6 bases). The germline CDR1 and CDR2 sequences are MNHEY and SVGEGT. This CDR3 spans 16 amino acids. V was clipped by 2 bases and J by 0 bases, with 12 bases between them. CDR3 residues: CASSYVLAVSTDTQYF. The CDR3 nucleotides are TGTGCCAGCAGTTACGTACTAGCAGTTAGCACAGATACGCAGTATTTT.

The CDR3 spells CSAPPGGGGSTDTQYF. The CDR3 nucleotides read TGCAGTGCTCCTCCCGGCGGGGGGGGGAGCACAGATACGCAGTATTTT. This rearrangement joins TRBV20-1 to TRBJ2-3, with TRBD2 matching 9 bases. This CDR3 is built from 16 residues. CDR1 and CDR2 (germline): DFQATT, SNEGSKA (reference sequence). The trim removed 5 bases at V and 0 bases at J, leaving 9 bases unmatched.

This clonotype was found a few times. The chain carries TRBV5-1 and TRBJ2-5, with 8 bases lining up with TRBD1. V trimming: 4 bases; J trimming: 1 base; junction bases outside the gene matches: 6. Germline values: CDR1 SGHRS, CDR2 YFSETQ. This CDR3 contains 15 residues. Written as DNA, the CDR3 is TGCGCCAGCAGCCTACTCGGACAGGGCCAAGAGACCCAGTACTTC. It translates to CASSLLGQGQETQYF.

This clonotype has a handful of counts. The chain has TRBV5-6 and TRBJ1-3, with TRBD1 as a possible D gene (5 bases). The CDR3 contains 15 residues. CDR1 and CDR2 (germline): SGHDT, YYEEEE. V shed 2 bases and J shed 4 bases, with 13 bases lying between them. The CDR3 DNA is TGTGCCAGCAGCTTTGGGGGTTTTGAAGGAAACACCATATATTTT. Protein: CASSFGGFEGNTIYF.

The chain uses TRBV20-1 and TRBJ1-6; 10 positions agree with TRBD1. Germline CDR1 is DFQATT and CDR2 is SNEGSKA (reference sequence). This CDR3 spans 13 amino acids. V lost 4 bases and J lost 10; bases outside the gene matches: 4. The CDR3 spells CSATRDRGSPLHF. CDR3 DNA: TGCAGTGCTACCCGGGACAGGGGCTCACCCCTCCACTTT.

The rearrangement uses TRBV19 and TRBJ2-1; D gene unclear. V was trimmed by 0 bases and J by 6 bases, leaving 12 bases between them. In germline, CDR1 is LNHDA, CDR2 SQIVND (reference sequence). The CDR3 covers 15 residues. The CDR3 here is CASSIDGRVANEQFF. Written as DNA, the CDR3 is TGTGCCAGTAGTATAGATGGACGGGTTGCCAATGAGCAGTTCTTC.

This clonotype has a count of ten or more. This chain links TRBV6-2 or TRBV6-3 with TRBJ1-1, with D hard to call. The V gene lost 5 bases and the J gene lost 1 base, with 8 bases spanning the gap. Per germline, CDR1 MNHEY and CDR2 SVGEGT. The CDR3 sequence is 13 residues long. Here the CDR3 DNA reads TGTGCCAGCAGTCCAAGACAGAACACTGAAGCTTTCTTT. Protein sequence: CASSPRQNTEAFF.

This chain uses TRBV12-3 or TRBV12-4 with TRBJ2-2, with a possible D match to TRBD2 (6 bases). V gave up 3 bases and J gave up 3 bases, with 11 bases separating them. The CDR3 length is 15 residues. CDR3 in amino acids: CASSFNSGDTGELFF. CDR3 nucleotides: TGTGCCAGCAGTTTTAATAGCGGAGACACCGGGGAGCTGTTTTTT.

This clonotype was seen a few times. The chain joins TRBV7-9 to TRBJ1-5, with D uncertain. This CDR3 has 12 residues. Per germline, CDR1 SEHNR and CDR2 FQNEAQ (reference sequence). Trimming took off 4 bases at V and 9 bases at J, with 10 bases between the two ends. This CDR3 is CASSSGVGPQHF. As DNA, the CDR3 is TGTGCCAGCAGCTCCGGGGTTGGGCCCCAGCATTTT. Together with reference TRBV7-9 and TRBJ1-5, the CDR3 gives the full variable domain: DTGVSQNPRHKITKRGQNVTFRCDPISEHNRLYWYRQTLGQGPEFLTYFQNEAQLEKSRLLSDRFSAERPKGSFSTLEIQRTEQGDSAMYLCASSSGVGPQHFGDGTRLSIL.